Here is one TCR beta chain with its context. Its antigen remains unknown. Germline V gene sequence: CDR1 MGHRA, CDR2 YSYEKL. V gave up 0 bases and J gave up 2 bases, with 8 bases separating them. The CDR3 has 15 residues. This sample was taken from a study of shared clonotypes between healthy human individuals. Turning to the study itself: Per-donor plates numbered three CD4 naive, three CD4 memory, two CD8 naive and one CD8 memory.

Naive CD8 cells were CD45RO-negative, positively selected for CCR7, excluding terminally differentiated effector memory CD45RA+ cells. Overall study results and limits: The study sampled only blood, and tissue repertoires likely differ.

An assay was performed, and its level was deep. Assay: immunoSEQ multiplex PCR; the TCRdb copy retains only in-frame clones and omits some. The table lists about 1,800,000 clones, approximately 94% of them singletons, with 1% to 1.5% in the top ten. The gene calls are TRBV4-1 and TRBJ1-3; no definite D call. This TCR came from a man younger than 35 in good health. The sample consisted of naive CD8+ T cells sorted from blood. The CDR3 DNA follows: TGCGCCAGCAGCCAAGATACAGCCACTGGAAACACCATATATTTT. Translation: CASSQDTATGNTIYF.